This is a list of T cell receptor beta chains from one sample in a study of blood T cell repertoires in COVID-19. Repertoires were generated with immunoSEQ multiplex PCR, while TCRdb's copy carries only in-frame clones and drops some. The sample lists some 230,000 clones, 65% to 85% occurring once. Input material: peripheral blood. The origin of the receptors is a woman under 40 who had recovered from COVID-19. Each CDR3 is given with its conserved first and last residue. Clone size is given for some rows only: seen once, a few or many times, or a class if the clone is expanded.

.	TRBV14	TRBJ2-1	CASSPWLADEQFF
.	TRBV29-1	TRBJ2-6	CSVEDWKRGSVGANVLTF
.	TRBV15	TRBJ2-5	CATSRDRGEGYQETQYF
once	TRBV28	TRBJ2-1	CASSPATSGRGSNEQFF
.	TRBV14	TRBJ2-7	CASSQDLAGLGEQYF
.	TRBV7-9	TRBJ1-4	CASRGRVATNEKLFF
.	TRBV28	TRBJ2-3	CASSSPPLKRRTDTQYF
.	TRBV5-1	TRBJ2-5	CASSPYRDSGLAGEWTQETQYF
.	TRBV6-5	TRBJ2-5	CASSYSSVQETQYF
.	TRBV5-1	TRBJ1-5	CASSLGQGSQPQHF
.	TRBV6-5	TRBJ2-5	CASSYSSWEGGETQYF
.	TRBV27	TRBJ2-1	CASSSLGSGKNEQFF
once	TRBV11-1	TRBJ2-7	CASSTRDTGPYEQYF
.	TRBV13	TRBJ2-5	CASSLVASETQYF
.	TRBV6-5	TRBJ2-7	CASTGGPLRNEQYF
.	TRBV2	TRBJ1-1	CASSEEQQGTEAFF
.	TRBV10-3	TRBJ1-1	CAISRGNTEAFF
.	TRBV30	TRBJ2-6	CAWSLQGAPGANVLTF
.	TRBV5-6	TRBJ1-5	CASSWGQGAQPQHF
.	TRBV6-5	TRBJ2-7	CASRIRDRAYEQYF
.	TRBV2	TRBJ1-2	CASEGSGGYTF
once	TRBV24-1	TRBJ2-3	CATSDLQGGWGTGGDTQYF
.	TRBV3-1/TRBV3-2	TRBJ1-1	CASSQDFGKAFF
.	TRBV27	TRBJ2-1	CASRVKGEQFF
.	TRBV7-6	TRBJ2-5	CASSLEVWTAVLQETQYF
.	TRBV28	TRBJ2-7	CASRPLAGAAYEQYF
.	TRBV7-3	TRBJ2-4	CASSPTGGAQNIQYF
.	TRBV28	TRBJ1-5	CASSPTEVEQPQHF
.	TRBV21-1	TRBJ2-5	CANGTSGPGGQETQYF
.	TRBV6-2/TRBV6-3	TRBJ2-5	CASSFSGLAENQETQYF
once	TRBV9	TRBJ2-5	CASSVDNIQETQYF
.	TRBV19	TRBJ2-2	CASSNPGQPGELFF
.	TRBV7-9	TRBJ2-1	CASSLSSAHNEQFF
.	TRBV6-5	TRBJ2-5	CASRRAQSQETQYF
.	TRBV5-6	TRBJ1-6	CASSLVPGPNSPLHF
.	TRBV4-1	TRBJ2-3	CASSLGLGADTQYF
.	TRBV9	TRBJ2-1	CASSLTTENEQFF
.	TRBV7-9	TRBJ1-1	CASSRTGGSTEAFF
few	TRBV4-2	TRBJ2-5	CASSPLPGDPYF
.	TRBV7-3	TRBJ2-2	CASSLGGQGNTGELFF
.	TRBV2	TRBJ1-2	CATEDALERGYTF
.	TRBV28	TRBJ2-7	CASLAGGTIYEQYF
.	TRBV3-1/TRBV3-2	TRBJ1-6	CASSQHRGRNSPLHF
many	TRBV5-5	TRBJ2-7	CASSLGTSGSYEQYF
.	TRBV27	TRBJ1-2	CASSYGQGHGYTF
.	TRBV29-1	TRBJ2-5	CSVDPSVRETQYF
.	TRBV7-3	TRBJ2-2	CASSPSPAGGAGELFF
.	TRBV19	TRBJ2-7	CASSPLTSGRANEQYF
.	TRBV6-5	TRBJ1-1	CASSFDIPATEAFF
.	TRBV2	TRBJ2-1	CASSGGGLGNEQFF
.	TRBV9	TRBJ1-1	CASSVGTGGETEAFF